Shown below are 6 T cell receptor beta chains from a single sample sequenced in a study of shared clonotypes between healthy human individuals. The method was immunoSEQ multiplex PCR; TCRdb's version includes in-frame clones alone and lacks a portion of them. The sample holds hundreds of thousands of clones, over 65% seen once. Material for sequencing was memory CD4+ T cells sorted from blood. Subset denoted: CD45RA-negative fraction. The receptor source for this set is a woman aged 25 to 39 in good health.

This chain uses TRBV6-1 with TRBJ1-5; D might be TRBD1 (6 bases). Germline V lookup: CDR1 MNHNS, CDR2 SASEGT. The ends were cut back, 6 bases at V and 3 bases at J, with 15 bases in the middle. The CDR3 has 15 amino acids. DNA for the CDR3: TGTGCCAGCAGCAAAGACAGGAGTGACAATCAGCCCCAGCATTTT. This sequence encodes CASSKDRSDNQPQHF.

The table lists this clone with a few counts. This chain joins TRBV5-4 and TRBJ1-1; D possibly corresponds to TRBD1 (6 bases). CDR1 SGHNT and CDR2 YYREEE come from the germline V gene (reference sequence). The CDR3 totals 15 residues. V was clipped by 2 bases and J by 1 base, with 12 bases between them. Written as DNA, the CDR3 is TGTGCCAGCAGCTTAGTACAGGGTAGGAACACTGAAGCTTTCTTT. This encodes CASSLVQGRNTEAFF.

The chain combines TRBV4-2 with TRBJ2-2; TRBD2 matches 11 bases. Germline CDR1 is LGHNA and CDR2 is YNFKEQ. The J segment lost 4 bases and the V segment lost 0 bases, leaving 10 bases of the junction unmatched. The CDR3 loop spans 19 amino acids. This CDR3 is CASSQDPSGRFRSTGELFF. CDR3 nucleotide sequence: TGTGCCAGCAGCCAAGATCCTAGCGGGAGGTTCCGGTCCACCGGGGAGCTGTTTTTT.

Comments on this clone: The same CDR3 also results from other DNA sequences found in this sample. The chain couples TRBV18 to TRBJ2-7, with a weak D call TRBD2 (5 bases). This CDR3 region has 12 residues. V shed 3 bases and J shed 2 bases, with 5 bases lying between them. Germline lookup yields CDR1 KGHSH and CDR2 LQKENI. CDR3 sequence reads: CASSPGTYEQYF. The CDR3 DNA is TGTGCCAGCTCACCCGGGACCTACGAGCAGTACTTC.

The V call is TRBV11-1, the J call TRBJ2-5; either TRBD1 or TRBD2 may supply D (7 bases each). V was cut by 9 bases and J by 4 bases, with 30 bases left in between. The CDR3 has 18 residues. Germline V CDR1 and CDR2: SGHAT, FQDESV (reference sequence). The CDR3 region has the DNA TGTGCCAGTAAAAGGGGGCGCCCCGGGCGGGAGAAGGGAGAGACCCAGTACTTC. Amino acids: CASKRGRPGREKGETQYF.

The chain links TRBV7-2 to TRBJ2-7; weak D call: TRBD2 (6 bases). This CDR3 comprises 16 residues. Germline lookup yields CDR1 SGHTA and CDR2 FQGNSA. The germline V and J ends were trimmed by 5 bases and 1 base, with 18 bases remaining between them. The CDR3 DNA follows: TGTGCCAGCAGCCAGACCGTCCTAGCGCTTTCCTACGAGCAGTACTTC. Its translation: CASSQTVLALSYEQYF.